This TCR beta chain was identified in a study of blood T cell repertoires in COVID-19. Across the study: Sites across the United States, Italy and Spain contributed samples from acute and convalescent COVID-19.

In the authors' methods: Reference gene primer amplification gave nucleated cell count estimates. Produced via immunoSEQ multiplex PCR; TCRdb's table is partial and in-frame only. From that table come the V and J calls and clone size; the DNA was used to work out D and trimming. This repertoire shows tens of thousands of clones, roughly 87% found once; its top ten account for approximately 16%. V was pared by 6 bases and J by 0 bases, with 15 bases between. Germline values: CDR1 LNHDA, CDR2 SQIVND (reference sequence). The length of the CDR3 is 16 residues. The sequencing sample was made of peripheral blood. The chain employs TRBV19 and TRBJ2-1, with TRBD1 as a possible D gene (5 bases). The receptor comes from a woman in her fifties or sixties with active COVID-19. CDR3 loop: CASRNQGSGSYNEQFF. CDR3 nucleotide sequence: TGTGCCAGTAGAAATCAGGGATCGGGCTCCTACAATGAGCAGTTCTTC.